This T cell receptor (beta chain) came from a study of cytotoxic CD8 clonotypes in ibrutinib-treated CLL. Turning to the study itself: Among the samples, the mean was roughly 260,000 productive templates and some 100,000 productive rearrangements. The study, taken as a whole, reports: A rise in clonality was seen at ibrutinib response, and a fall back toward baseline was seen at progression.

As input for TCR beta libraries, around 2 micrograms of genomic DNA came from cryopreserved PBMCs. TCRdb keeps only in-frame clones here, not all; method: immunoSEQ multiplex PCR. The sample shows 45,000 or so clones, 57% of them seen only once. Regarding this clone: Its antigen is not identified.

The V end was cut by 7 bases, the J end by 8 bases, with 17 bases between. This CDR3 comprises 13 residues. The V gene's germline CDR1 is MNHEY and CDR2 SVGAGI. This sequence joins TRBV6-5 and TRBJ1-2; the D is unclear. The sequence came from a human donor with chronic lymphocytic leukemia. The sample consisted of PBMCs, taken after 24 months of ibrutinib treatment. CDR3: CASMGTQAGGYTF. The CDR3 coding sequence is TGTGCCAGCATGGGAACTCAGGCGGGAGGCTACACCTTC.